This TCR beta chain is from a study of OX40 agonist ivuxolimab in advanced cancers. Looking at the study overall: Ivuxolimab was an agonistic, fully human IgG2 monoclonal antibody directed against OX40 (CD134), a costimulatory receptor. Intravenous ivuxolimab was administered to patients every 2 weeks at six dose levels: 0.01, 0.1, 0.3, 1.5, 3 and 10 mg/kg. Of the approximately 54 patients in dose escalation, about 19 had hepatocellular carcinoma, some 15 had melanoma, 9 had renal cell carcinoma and 9 had head and neck cancer. The dose-escalation cohort was roughly 80% male with a mean age of around 64 years, ranging from roughly 23 to 85. Patients were allowed to have had prior anti-PD-1, anti-PD-L1 or anti-CTLA-4 therapy, and 30% to 50% of the dose-escalation patients had previously received checkpoint inhibitors. Partial responses were achieved by three dose-escalation patients, of whom one had hepatocellular carcinoma and two had cutaneous melanoma. The point of sequencing TCRbeta in the periphery was to test whether ivuxolimab changed TCR sequence diversity and drove clonal T-cell expansion. The monotherapy dose-escalation portion (N of about 50 patients) of the phase I ivuxolimab trial is reported in the paper.

Patients with autoimmune disease history or receiving systemic immunosuppression were excluded from the trial. Peripheral blood for TCR sequencing was collected from all dose cohorts at baseline, on cycle 4 day 1, and on cycle 7 day 1. The samples were drawn from a first-in-human, open-label, multicenter phase I dose-escalation trial of ivuxolimab. Adults with locally advanced or metastatic melanoma, renal cell, hepatocellular, or head and neck squamous cell carcinoma were enrolled in the trial. Before TCR sequencing, CD4+ and CD8+ T cells were separately sorted from peripheral blood. CDR1 SGHTS and CDR2 YDEGEE were looked up in the germline V gene. Measured from the cysteine to the phenylalanine, the CDR3 is 15 residues long. Only CDR3 DNA remains: 45 bases, in frame from the first base. The germline V and J ends show losses of 0 bases and 0 bases respectively, and no gene match explains 3 bases of the junction.

Results and caveats for the whole study, not just this receptor: Low levels of normalized T-cell clonal expansion were also seen in some patients who did not respond. In partial responders in the 0.1-3.0 mg/kg groups, normalized peripheral clonal expansion was found to be among the lowest, especially among CD8+ T cells. At doses of 0.1 to 3.0 mg/kg, clonal expansion of both CD4+ and CD8+ blood T cells was observed from baseline to week 6. The antigen specificity of the peripheral T cells that underwent clonal expansion was not determined. After ivuxolimab, expanded clones were on average more numerous among CD8+ T cells than among CD4+ T cells.

Genomic DNA was extracted from sorted cells for sequencing of the TCRbeta CDR3 region. The immunoSEQ Assay was used to sequence the TCRbeta CDR3 regions. TCRdb stores this immuneACCESS table with in-frame sequences only. Part of the clones is absent; in the studies checked, under half of the shortfall reflects unresolved V genes, and no reason is known for the rest. The sample table lists 65,000 to 75,000 clones, approximately 80% of them with a count of one. The ten most abundant clones make up approximately 6.7% of the sample. This clone was seen once. What antigen it recognizes has not been identified. No quality values exist for individual bases; no much larger clone is one base distant.

The sample here was CD4+ or CD8+ T cells sorted from blood, taken in a trial of the OX40 agonist ivuxolimab. This TCR derives from an adult with an advanced solid tumor such as melanoma, head and neck, liver or kidney cancer. The V and J genes are TRBV5-8 and TRBJ2-7; 7 junctional bases match TRBD1. The bases are TGTGCCAGCAGCTTGGTCGGGACAGCCTCCTACGAGCAGTACTTC. It is translated as CASSLVGTASYEQYF.